One sample yielded the 18 T cell receptor beta chains listed below, sequenced in a study of T cell clonality in common variable immunodeficiency. Study observations and caveats: In common variable immunodeficiency, TCR beta chains reportedly carried fewer deletions and N-nucleotide insertions.

These receptors have no identified antigens. The protocol was immunoSEQ multiplex PCR, while the TCRdb copy is restricted to in-frame clones and leaves out a portion. Sampling found 25,000 or so clones, none seen once. The sequencing sample was made of peripheral blood mononuclear cells. These receptors all stem from a human donor with common variable immunodeficiency.

Regarding this clone: The read terminates 3 residues before the CDR3 end, so the remaining end is supplied by the germline J gene. The chain combines TRBV20-1 with TRBJ2-1, with 11 bases matching TRBD2. Germline assignment: CDR1 DFQATT and CDR2 SNEGSKA (reference sequence). This CDR3 comprises 17 residues. Trimming took 0 bases from V and 9 from J; bases not matched to a gene: 13. CDR3 sequence reads: CSARDLGGLAGGVEQFF. The sequenced part of the CDR3 DNA is TGCAGTGCTAGAGATTTAGGAGGTCTAGCGGGGGGCGTTGAG.

Incomplete CDR3 DNA: TGTGCCAGTAGTATAGATCAAGGGGGGAACACCGGGGAG. Translating it yields CASSIDQGGNTGE. The whole CDR3 sequence is CASSIDQGGNTGELFF. The chain combines TRBV19 with TRBJ2-2; D is possibly TRBD1 (6 bases). Coverage ceases 3 residues before the CDR3 finishes, and the germline J gene fills in the end. This CDR3 comprises 16 residues. Trimming cost V 0 bases and J 1 base, with 9 bases left between them. From germline, CDR1 is LNHDA and CDR2 SQIVND (reference sequence).

This clone was counted a few times. The read gets to within 3 residues of the CDR3 end, and the germline J gene fills in the rest. The J gene is TRBJ2-3, the V gene TRBV19, with TRBD2 identical over 8 bases. The ends lost 5 bases at V and 4 bases at J; junction bases unmatched: 17. Germline loops: CDR1 LNHDA, CDR2 SQIVND (reference sequence). The CDR3 has 18 residues. CDR3 in amino acids: CASSHGRLGSGRADTQYF. The sequenced CDR3 bases are TGTGCCAGTAGTCACGGACGACTCGGCAGCGGGAGAGCAGATACG.

This clone was counted only a few times. Coverage ceases 3 residues before the CDR3 finishes, and the germline J gene fills in the end. V usage is TRBV19 and J usage is TRBJ1-5; 7 bases map to TRBD1. Trimming took 6 bases from V and 3 from J; bases not matched to a gene: 14. Germline V CDR1 and CDR2: LNHDA, SQIVND (reference sequence). The CDR3 totals 17 residues. The CDR3 spells CASSRTQGTSYNQPQHF. The CDR3 bases that were read are TGTGCCAGTAGCAGGACACAGGGGACCTCGTACAATCAGCCC.

Points on this clone: The read finishes 3 residues shy of the CDR3 end, and the germline J gene is used to complete it. The genes are TRBV19 and TRBJ1-6, with D unresolved. V dropped 8 bases and J dropped 6 bases, with 8 bases sitting between them. The CDR3 has 12 amino acids. Germline CDR1 and CDR2: LNHDA and SQIVND (reference sequence). The CDR3 here is CASAHINSPLHF. The part of the CDR3 DNA that was read is TGTGCCAGTGCGCATATTAATTCACCC.

This clone was counted many times. The CDR3 is cut off 3 residues early in the read; its end comes from the germline J gene. The chain joins TRBV7-9 to TRBJ2-5; D is unresolved. The V end was cut by 2 bases, the J end by 2 bases, with 9 bases between. This CDR3 has 14 amino acids. Germline V gene data show CDR1 as SEHNR and CDR2 as FQNEAQ (reference sequence). The sequenced CDR3 bases are TGTGCCAGCAGCTTATCGGGTCCGCAAGAGACC. Translating it yields CASSLSGPQET. The full CDR3 protein is CASSLSGPQETQYF. Full variable domain (missing parts from reference TRBV7-9 and TRBJ2-5): DTGVSQNPRHKITKRGQNVTFRCDPISEHNRLYWYRQTLGQGPEFLTYFQNEAQLEKSRLLSDRFSAERPKGSFSTLEIQRTEQGDSAMYLCASSLSGPQETQYFGPGTRLLVL.

This clone was counted at least ten times. The missing CDR3 end, 3 residues past where the read stops, is filled in from the germline J gene. This chain joins TRBV5-1 and TRBJ2-3, with a weak D call TRBD2 (5 bases). Germline V gives CDR1 SGHRS, CDR2 YFSETQ. The CDR3 totals 16 residues. Trimming shortened V by 0 bases and J by 3 bases, and 14 bases separated the two germline ends. CDR3 sequence: CASSLGAPRGTDTQYF. Partial CDR3 DNA: TGCGCCAGCAGCTTGGGAGCCCCCAGAGGGACAGATACG.

Remarks on this clone: The read ends 3 residues before the CDR3 terminus; that terminus is restored from the germline J gene. The chain uses TRBV6-2 or TRBV6-3 and TRBJ2-7; perhaps D is TRBD1 or TRBD2 (6 bases each). V shed 4 bases and J shed 6 bases, with 13 bases lying between them. Looked up from germline, CDR1 is MNHEY and CDR2 is SVGEGT. This CDR3 has 13 amino acids. Incomplete CDR3 DNA: TGTGCCAGCAGTTTACTAGGAGGGGGCGAG. Translating it yields CASSLLGGGE. The whole CDR3 sequence is CASSLLGGGEQYF.

This clone has a handful of counts. The read is 3 residues too short to cover the CDR3 end, so that end is filled in from the germline J gene. Other nucleotide sequences in the sample specify the same CDR3. The V call is TRBV18, the J call TRBJ1-2; 8 bases agree with TRBD1. Germline assignment: CDR1 KGHSH and CDR2 LQKENI. The CDR3 totals 13 residues. The DNA read from the CDR3 is TGTGCCAGCTCCCAAACAGGGGGGCTAGGC. It is translated as CASSQTGGLG. The CDR3 reads in full as CASSQTGGLGYTF.

This clone has just a few counts. The read finishes 3 residues shy of the CDR3 end, and the germline J gene is used to complete it. The chain joins TRBV30 to TRBJ2-6; TRBD1 agrees at 7 bases. Germline trimming cut 6 bases from V and 4 bases from J; bases unmatched to any gene: 15. The CDR3 has 17 amino acids. The germline V gene has CDR1 GTSNPN and CDR2 SVGIG (reference sequence). Incomplete CDR3 DNA: TGTGCCTGTCAGGGGTGGGACAGAAAGAGGGGGGCCAACGTC. It encodes CACQGWDRKRGANV. The whole CDR3 is CACQGWDRKRGANVLTF.

This clone was recorded many times. The read is 3 residues too short to cover the CDR3 end, so that end is filled in from the germline J gene. The chain employs TRBV19 and TRBJ1-4; 9 bases agree with TRBD1. V gave up 3 bases and J gave up 5 bases; unmatched junction bases: 1. Germline-derived CDR1 and CDR2 are LNHDA and SQIVND (reference sequence). The CDR3 covers 14 residues. CDR3 bases read: TGTGCCAGTAGTATGGGGACAGGGAATGAAAAA. It encodes CASSMGTGNEK. The full-length CDR3 reads as CASSMGTGNEKLFF. The entire variable domain, with the rest obtained from reference TRBV19 and TRBJ1-4, is as follows: DGGITQSPKYLFRKEGQNVTLSCEQNLNHDAMYWYRQDPGQGLRLIYYSQIVNDFQKGDIAEGYSVSREKKESFPLTVTSAQKNPTAFYLCASSMGTGNEKLFFGSGTQLSVL.

Only a few counts were recorded for this clone. The read falls 3 residues short of the CDR3 end, and the missing part is taken from the germline J gene. Other DNA sequences in the sample encode the same CDR3. The chain is built from TRBV19 and TRBJ2-3; D unclear. Between the trimmed V and J ends, which lost 2 bases and 6 bases, there was a span of 9 bases. The CDR3 has 13 amino acids. Germline V gene data show CDR1 as LNHDA and CDR2 as SQIVND (reference sequence). The part of the CDR3 DNA that was read is TGTGCCAGTAGTATATCCCCCCGGGATACG. Residues: CASSISPRDT. Given in full, the CDR3 is CASSISPRDTQYF.

This clone was picked up many times. The read ends 3 residues before the CDR3 terminus; that terminus is restored from the germline J gene. This chain links TRBV5-4 with TRBJ2-7; 10 bases map to TRBD2. The CDR3 has 15 residues. Trimming took 0 bases from V and 3 from J; bases not matched to a gene: 3. Germline values: CDR1 SGHNT, CDR2 YYREEE (reference sequence). Incomplete CDR3 DNA: TGTGCCAGCAGCTTGGCGCCTAGCGGGGGCTACGAG. It yields the protein CASSLAPSGGYE. From start to end, the CDR3 is CASSLAPSGGYEQYF.

In the case of this clone: At one end the junction does not follow the germline gene, possibly because of a read error. The CDR3 end lies 3 residues beyond the end of the read and is filled in from the germline J gene. The V gene is TRBV18, the J gene TRBJ1-2; D uncertain. This CDR3 is built from 12 residues. Germline V CDR1 and CDR2: KGHSH, LQKENI. The CDR3 bases that were read are TGTGCCAACTCATCCTATACTTATGGC. Protein product: CANSSYTYG. The complete CDR3 reads CANSSYTYGYTF.

A few counts support this clone. The CDR3 extends 3 residues past the end of the read, so its final part is completed from the germline J gene. The chain recombines TRBV2 with TRBJ1-6; 7 nucleotides line up with TRBD1. The germline CDR1 and CDR2 sequences are SNHLY and FYNNEI. Losses at the gene ends were 7 bases for V and 5 bases for J; bases not matched to a gene: 11. This CDR3 has 16 amino acids. The CDR3 is CASTTRGGANNSPLHF. The CDR3 bases that were read are TGTGCCAGCACCACGCGAGGGGGCGCGAATAATTCACCC.

Comments on this clone: The read terminates 3 residues before the CDR3 end, so the remaining end is supplied by the germline J gene. This sequence joins TRBV5-1 and TRBJ2-2; TRBD2 agrees at 8 bases. Per the germline V gene, CDR1 is SGHRS and CDR2 is YFSETQ. This CDR3 region has 15 residues. V trimming: 4 bases; J trimming: 8 bases; junction bases outside the gene matches: 10. The chain's CDR3 is CASSPRAGEGGELFF. The CDR3 bases that were read are TGCGCCAGCAGCCCCCGAGCGGGAGAAGGGGGGGAG.

On this clone: The sequenced fragment ends 3 residues before the CDR3 boundary, so the rest is inferred from the germline J gene. The V call is TRBV20-1, the J call TRBJ2-1; TRBD1 agrees at 7 bases. Trimming at V came to 4 bases and at J to 7 bases, leaving 4 bases not matched to a gene. The germline V gene has CDR1 DFQATT and CDR2 SNEGSKA (reference sequence). This CDR3 spans 12 amino acids. CDR3 region: CSAKRQGNEQFF. The sequenced part of the CDR3 DNA is TGCAGTGCTAAACGACAGGGAAATGAG.

There are a few counts of this clone. The missing CDR3 end, 3 residues past where the read stops, is filled in from the germline J gene. This sequence joins TRBV2 and TRBJ1-2; tentative D call: TRBD1 (6 bases). Germline V CDR1 and CDR2: SNHLY, FYNNEI. V lost 7 bases to trimming and J lost 3 bases, with 18 bases between them. CDR3 length: 15 residues. Incomplete CDR3 DNA: TGTGCCAGCAACGATGGGGGAGAGGGGGACTATGGC. It yields the protein CASNDGGEGDYG. The whole CDR3 sequence is CASNDGGEGDYGYTF.